These 31 T cell receptor beta chains were all obtained from the same sample, sequenced in a study of technical replicates of blood from several donors. The assay was immunoSEQ multiplex PCR, and TCRdb's table has in-frame clones only and misses some. There are tens of thousands of clones in the sample; around 87% occur only once, and 5.1% lies in the top ten. The sequenced material came from PBMCs. These receptors were collected from a human donor in good health. Some clones in this sample may be carry-over from other donors' samples.

This clone was seen only a few times. This chain connects TRBV5-1 to TRBJ1-3, with TRBD1 matching over 10 bases. CDR3 length: 15 amino acids. CDR1 and CDR2 (germline): SGHRS, YFSETQ. The trim removed 2 bases at V and 4 bases at J, leaving 3 bases unmatched. Here the CDR3 reads CASSLRQGAGNTIYF. In DNA, the CDR3 is TGCGCCAGCAGCTTACGACAGGGGGCAGGAAACACCATATATTTT.

The chain employs TRBV5-6 and TRBJ1-2; D not certain. The CDR3 consists of 12 residues. Germline loops: CDR1 SGHDT, CDR2 YYEEEE. The V end was cut by 5 bases, the J end by 3 bases, with 8 bases between. For the CDR3, the DNA is TGTGCCAGCAGTCCCGGGGACTATGGCTACACCTTC. Amino acid sequence: CASSPGDYGYTF. The full variable domain, with the rest looked up from reference TRBV5-6 and TRBJ1-2, is DAGVTQSPTHLIKTRGQQVTLRCSPKSGHDTVSWYQQALGQGPQFIFQYYEEEERQRGNFPDRFSGHQFPNYSSELNVNALLLGDSALYLCASSPGDYGYTFGSGTRLTVV.

The chain uses TRBV7-3 and TRBJ2-1, with TRBD2 matching 7 bases. Germline trimming cut 2 bases from V and 4 bases from J; bases unmatched to any gene: 5. This CDR3 has 15 residues. CDR1 and CDR2 (germline): SGHTA, FQGTGA. The CDR3 loop is CASSLSGGMYNEQFF. The DNA for the CDR3 is TGTGCCAGCAGCTTATCCGGGGGGATGTACAATGAGCAGTTCTTC.

The chain couples TRBV5-1 to TRBJ2-3, with D maybe TRBD2 (6 bases). The CDR3 covers 15 residues. Trimming stripped 4 bases from V and 0 bases from J, with 12 bases between. The V gene's germline CDR1 is SGHRS and CDR2 YFSETQ. Here the CDR3 reads CASSPKRVSTDTQYF. The CDR3 DNA reads TGCGCCAGCAGCCCTAAGCGGGTTAGCACAGATACGCAGTATTTT.

V is TRBV7-8 and J is TRBJ2-5; D unresolved. The CDR3 length is 15 residues. Germline V gene data show CDR1 as SGHVS and CDR2 as FQNEAQ. V was pared by 1 base and J by 4 bases, with 13 bases between. The CDR3 DNA reads as TGTGCCAGCAGCTTAGGCGACTCCAGAGGAGAGACCCAGTACTTC. Protein sequence: CASSLGDSRGETQYF.

The chain carries TRBV19 and TRBJ1-1; 8 nucleotides align to TRBD1. V lost 6 bases, J lost 4 bases, and 4 bases stayed unmatched. CDR3 length: 13 amino acids. CDR1 and CDR2 (germline): LNHDA, SQIVND (reference sequence). In DNA, the CDR3 is TGTGCCAGTAGGGACAGGGTTGGCACTGAAGCTTTCTTT. Its protein product is CASRDRVGTEAFF. Looking up the rest from reference TRBV19 and TRBJ1-1 gives the full variable domain: DGGITQSPKYLFRKEGQNVTLSCEQNLNHDAMYWYRQDPGQGLRLIYYSQIVNDFQKGDIAEGYSVSREKKESFPLTVTSAQKNPTAFYLCASRDRVGTEAFFGQGTRLTVV.

J is TRBJ1-5 and V is TRBV7-9, with 7 nucleotides matching TRBD1. The CDR3 is 14 residues long. Germline lookup yields CDR1 SEHNR and CDR2 FQNEAQ (reference sequence). Trimming removed 5 bases from V and 3 bases from J; junction bases left unmatched: 4. The CDR3 is CASSVTGDNQPQHF. The CDR3, as DNA: TGTGCCAGCAGCGTCACAGGGGACAATCAGCCCCAGCATTTT.

The genes are TRBV2 and TRBJ1-2; D is perhaps TRBD1 (5 bases). Germline V gene lookup returns CDR1 SNHLY and CDR2 FYNNEI. The CDR3 spans 12 residues. The ends were cut back, 6 bases at V and 4 bases at J, with 9 bases in the middle. The CDR3 DNA reads as TGTGCCAGCAGATGGCAGGGCTATGGCTACACCTTC. Its translation: CASRWQGYGYTF.

The V gene is TRBV7-9, the J gene TRBJ2-7; 12 bases map to TRBD2. The CDR3 totals 17 residues. Looked up from germline, CDR1 is SEHNR and CDR2 is FQNEAQ (reference sequence). With V trimmed by 1 base and J by 5 bases, 9 bases remained unmatched. The CDR3 spells CASSLGTRLAGEDEQYF. The DNA of the CDR3 is TGTGCCAGCAGCTTAGGAACCCGACTAGCGGGAGAGGACGAGCAGTACTTC.

The rearrangement uses TRBV2 and TRBJ2-7; 8 bases align to TRBD2. Germline-derived CDR1 and CDR2 are SNHLY and FYNNEI. The V segment lost 4 bases and the J segment 3 bases; nucleotides outside the gene matches: 2. The CDR3 has 13 residues. The CDR3 DNA reads as TGTGCCAGCAGTGGTAGCGGGATCTACGAGCAGTACTTC. Protein: CASSGSGIYEQYF.

The rearrangement links TRBV7-3 to TRBJ1-4; TRBD1 agrees at 12 bases. V lost 4 bases to trimming and J lost 7 bases; unmatched junction nucleotides: 4. The germline V gene has CDR1 SGHTA and CDR2 FQGTGA. The CDR3 contains 15 residues. The CDR3 spells CASSSGTGGFEKLFF. As DNA, the CDR3 is TGTGCCAGCAGCTCAGGGACAGGGGGCTTTGAAAAACTGTTTTTT.

This clone turned up a few times. The chain employs TRBV7-7 and TRBJ2-3; 10 bases line up with TRBD2. Trimming at V came to 2 bases and at J to 10 bases, leaving 3 bases not matched to a gene. Germline V gene lookup returns CDR1 SSHAT and CDR2 FNYEAQ (reference sequence). There are 13 residues in the CDR3. CDR3 coding DNA: TGTGCCAGCAGCTTATCCGGGACTAGCGCGCAGTATTTT. This sequence encodes CASSLSGTSAQYF.

The chain carries TRBV5-1 and TRBJ2-5, with D tentatively TRBD1 (5 bases). V dropped 4 bases and J dropped 4 bases, with 11 bases sitting between them. Germline CDR1 reads SGHRS; CDR2 reads YFSETQ. The CDR3 length is 13 residues. The CDR3 coding sequence is TGCGCCAGCAGCCCGCAGGGCAGAGAGACCCAGTACTTC. Its translation: CASSPQGRETQYF.

The chain is built from TRBV2 and TRBJ1-4; D call uncertain. This CDR3 spans 14 amino acids. Germline values: CDR1 SNHLY, CDR2 FYNNEI. Trimming took off 3 bases at V and 7 bases at J, with 12 bases between the two ends. The CDR3 DNA is TGTGCCAGCAGTGAGGAGGCACGAAGTGAAAAACTGTTTTTT. Protein sequence: CASSEEARSEKLFF.

The chain employs TRBV7-2 and TRBJ2-1; perhaps TRBD2 as D (6 bases). The CDR3 covers 13 residues. V was pared by 5 bases and J by 7 bases, with 12 bases between. Germline V gives CDR1 SGHTA, CDR2 FQGNSA. The CDR3 bases are TGTGCCAGCAGCCTCCGACGGGAGAATGAGCAGTTCTTC. Encoded protein: CASSLRRENEQFF.

Comments on this clone: The same CDR3 also results from other DNA sequences found in this sample. This rearrangement joins TRBV7-9 to TRBJ2-2, with 10 bases aligning to TRBD2. V dropped 2 bases and J dropped 2; count of bases not matched to a gene: 2. From germline, CDR1 is SEHNR and CDR2 FQNEAQ (reference sequence). This CDR3 is 16 amino acids long. The CDR3 DNA sequence: TGTGCCAGCAGCTTAAGGACTAGCGGCAACACCGGGGAGCTGTTTTTT. Translation gives CASSLRTSGNTGELFF. The full variable domain, rest sourced from reference TRBV7-9 and TRBJ2-2, is DTGVSQNPRHKITKRGQNVTFRCDPISEHNRLYWYRQTLGQGPEFLTYFQNEAQLEKSRLLSDRFSAERPKGSFSTLEIQRTEQGDSAMYLCASSLRTSGNTGELFFGEGSRLTVL.

The chain has TRBV7-9 and TRBJ1-1; a possible D gene is TRBD1 (5 bases). The CDR3 spans 13 residues. V was trimmed by 4 bases and J by 7 bases, leaving 13 bases between them. CDR1 is SEHNR and CDR2 is FQNEAQ in the germline V gene (reference sequence). This CDR3 reads CASSSDSPDEAFF. Written as DNA, the CDR3 is TGTGCCAGCAGCTCCGACAGCCCCGATGAAGCTTTCTTT.

The genes are TRBV6-6 and TRBJ2-1; TRBD1 matches 9 bases. Losses at the gene ends were 6 bases for V and 8 bases for J; bases not matched to a gene: 11. CDR1 is MNHNY and CDR2 is SVGAGI in the germline V gene (reference sequence). The CDR3 length is 15 residues. In nucleotides, the CDR3 is TGTGCCAGCAGACCCGGCGGACAGGGGTCCCATGAGCAGTTCTTC. Translated: CASRPGGQGSHEQFF.

The chain is built from TRBV10-3 and TRBJ1-2, with D unresolved. This CDR3 is built from 14 residues. CDR1 and CDR2 (germline): ENHRY, SYGVKD. V lost 2 bases and J lost 0, with 7 bases in between. DNA of the CDR3: TGTGCCATCAGTGAGCCGGGAGCTAACTATGGCTACACCTTC. Residues: CAISEPGANYGYTF.

The chain joins TRBV15 to TRBJ2-5; D perhaps matches TRBD1 (5 bases). Germline-derived CDR1 and CDR2 are LNHNV and YYDKDF (reference sequence). Deletions cut 3 bases from V and 0 bases from J, with 14 bases between. The CDR3 runs 16 residues. The DNA of the CDR3 is TGTGCCACCAGCAGGCTCAGACAGAGTTACCAAGAGACCCAGTACTTC. Amino acids: CATSRLRQSYQETQYF. The full variable domain, rest sourced from reference TRBV15 and TRBJ2-5, is DAMVIQNPRYQVTQFGKPVTLSCSQTLNHNVMYWYQQKSSQAPKLLFHYYDKDFNNEADTPDNFQSRRPNTSFCFLDIRSPGLGDTAMYLCATSRLRQSYQETQYFGPGTRLLVL.

J is TRBJ2-5 and V is TRBV11-1; 7 bases agree with TRBD1. Germline V CDR1 and CDR2: SGHAT, FQDESV (reference sequence). Losses at the gene ends were 4 bases for V and 9 bases for J; bases not matched to a gene: 2. The CDR3 runs to 11 residues. This CDR3 is CASSSTGAQYF. CDR3 nucleotide sequence: TGTGCCAGCAGCTCCACAGGGGCCCAGTACTTC.

This clone was observed a single time. V is TRBV7-9 and J is TRBJ2-2, with D perhaps TRBD2 (6 bases). Germline-derived CDR1 and CDR2 are SEHNR and FQNEAQ (reference sequence). The CDR3 runs to 15 residues. The V and J ends lost 4 bases and 1 base respectively, with 10 bases between them. CDR3: CASSSTSRNTGELFF. The CDR3 coding sequence is TGTGCCAGCAGCTCTACTAGCCGGAACACCGGGGAGCTGTTTTTT.

The V and J genes are TRBV9 and TRBJ2-2, with a weak D call TRBD2 (5 bases). Germline CDR1 is SGDLS and CDR2 is YYNGEE. With 2 bases removed from V and 0 bases from J, the gap between germline ends came to 11 bases. The CDR3 has 16 residues. For the CDR3, the DNA is TGTGCCAGCAGCGTTGGTGGACTGTCGAACACCGGGGAGCTGTTTTTT. This codes for CASSVGGLSNTGELFF.

This chain joins TRBV7-9 and TRBJ2-2; 13 nucleotides align to TRBD2. Germline CDR1 SEHNR, CDR2 FQNEAQ (reference sequence). V gave up 5 bases and J gave up 3 bases; unmatched junction bases: 6. The CDR3 sequence is 17 residues long. CDR3 in DNA: TGTGCCAGCAGCAGGGGACTAGCGGGGTTGGACACCGGGGAGCTGTTTTTT. Translated: CASSRGLAGLDTGELFF.

This sequence joins TRBV19 and TRBJ2-7; weak D call: TRBD1 (5 bases). The CDR3 spans 14 residues. Trimming shortened V by 4 bases and J by 4 bases, and 14 bases separated the two germline ends. Germline values: CDR1 LNHDA, CDR2 SQIVND (reference sequence). CDR3 region: CASSTGDRPYEQYF. CDR3 DNA: TGTGCCAGTAGTACCGGAGACAGACCTTACGAGCAGTACTTC.

The count of this clone is one. The rearrangement joins TRBV2 to TRBJ1-5, with TRBD1 identical over 7 bases. With V trimmed by 6 bases and J by 7 bases, 9 bases remained unmatched. The CDR3 covers 14 residues. Germline values: CDR1 SNHLY, CDR2 FYNNEI. CDR3 nucleotide sequence: TGTGCCAGCAGCGGGGGACAGTTAGGACAGCCCCAGCATTTT. Amino acids: CASSGGQLGQPQHF. The whole variable domain, filled in from reference TRBV2 and TRBJ1-5, reads EPEVTQTPSHQVTQMGQEVILRCVPISNHLYFYWYRQILGQKVEFLVSFYNNEISEKSEIFDDQFSVERPDGSNFTLKIRSTKLEDSAMYFCASSGGQLGQPQHFGDGTRLSIL.

The chain joins TRBV5-4 to TRBJ2-7, with 10 bases matching TRBD2. The junction had 7 bases not matched to a gene; V was cut back by 4 bases and J by 0 bases. The CDR3 loop spans 16 amino acids. Germline assignment: CDR1 SGHNT and CDR2 YYREEE (reference sequence). The CDR3 loop is CASSHGLAVSSYEQYF. DNA of the CDR3: TGTGCCAGCAGCCATGGACTAGCGGTCAGCTCCTACGAGCAGTACTTC. Full variable domain (remainder filled in from reference TRBV5-4 and TRBJ2-7): ETGVTQSPTHLIKTRGQQVTLRCSSQSGHNTVSWYQQALGQGPQFIFQYYREEENGRGNFPPRFSGLQFPNYSSELNVNALELDDSALYLCASSHGLAVSSYEQYFGPGTRLTVT.

The J gene is TRBJ2-3, the V gene TRBV11-3, with D possibly TRBD2 on 7 matching bases. CDR1 and CDR2 from the germline V gene are SGHNT and YENEEA. V gave up 1 base and J gave up 1 base, with 12 bases separating them. CDR3 length: 16 residues. CDR3: CASSLGGGRGTDTQYF. The CDR3 coding sequence is TGTGCCAGCAGCTTAGGGGGGGGGCGAGGCACAGATACGCAGTATTTT.

J is TRBJ1-2 and V is TRBV29-1; possibly TRBD1 for D (6 bases). Trimming took 7 bases from V and 4 from J, leaving 16 bases between them. CDR3 length equals 13 residues. Germline V CDR1 and CDR2: SQVTM, ANQGSEA. CDR3 sequence reads: CSEASGAGYGYTF. The DNA for the CDR3 is TGCAGCGAAGCATCAGGGGCCGGCTATGGCTACACCTTC.

The rearrangement links TRBV7-6 to TRBJ2-5, with D perhaps matching TRBD2 (6 bases). The V end was cut by 5 bases, the J end by 4 bases, with 11 bases between. CDR3 size: 13 residues. In germline, CDR1 is SGHVS, CDR2 FNYEAQ. In DNA form, the CDR3 reads TGTGCCAGCAGCCCCGGAGGGCGAGAGACCCAGTACTTC. Translating gives CASSPGGRETQYF.

The chain employs TRBV11-2 and TRBJ2-7; no clear D. With 0 bases removed from V and 6 bases from J, the gap between germline ends came to 6 bases. Germline V gene data show CDR1 as SGHAT and CDR2 as FQNNGV. This CDR3 has 12 residues. This CDR3 is CASSLDRFEQYF. The DNA of the CDR3 is TGTGCCAGCAGCTTAGATCGGTTCGAGCAGTACTTC.